The TCR beta chain under discussion was sequenced for a study of CD8+CD57+ T cells in acquired aplastic anemia listed by TCRdb under 2018. Study-wide context: DNA extracted from sorted CD4+ and CD8+ cells had a mean of 3.2 ug, with a range of about 0.19 to 27.4 ug. CD8+CD57+ expansion was defined as frequency above the mean frequency observed in healthy subjects.

At the junction V is shortened by 6 bases and J by 1 base, with 9 bases in between. Per the germline V gene, MNHEY is the CDR1 and SVGAGI is the CDR2. Including cysteine and phenylalanine, the CDR3 has 13 amino acids. The sequence is cut down to CDR3 DNA, 39 bases in frame from base 1. The patients picked for sequencing were ones in whom flow cytometry had shown an expansion of CD8+CD57+ cells. Severe acquired aplastic anemia was diagnosed in all patients according to International Study of Aplastic Anemia and Agranulocytosis and Camitta criteria. At the time blood was sampled, none of the patients had received any therapy. TCR repertoires of sorted CD4+ and CD8+ blood T cells from severe aplastic anemia patients and healthy subjects were deep-sequenced in the study. Patients were enrolled in the USA under clinicaltrials.gov protocols 00001620, 01623167, 00001397, 00071045, 00081523 and 00961064. Ficoll-Paque density gradient centrifugation was used to isolate peripheral blood mononuclear cells. Before DNA extraction, CD4+ and CD8+ T cells were sorted with FACS or magnetic beads.

On this clonotype: This clone's antigen is unknown. No qualities accompany the bases; no much larger clone lies one base away.

Profiling of TCR beta VDJ combinations and CDR3 sequences used genomic DNA as the template. An Illumina HiSeq 2000 was used for TCR repertoire sequencing. As for the original processing: Repertoires were assessed using TRBV/TRBJ rearrangement plots, CDR3 size and DJ length profiles, and Simpson's diversity index. Whichever DNA sequence was most abundant in the deep sequencing data was defined as the immunodominant clone. CDR3 amino acid sequences were screened for sharing across subjects and compared with published repertoires and the VDJdb database. The public reads were run again by TCRdb, first through fastp at Q25 and then through MiXCR, and only productive beta chains were kept. Every entry covers one CDR3 protein and lists the most common genes and DNA from its rows. The V and J calls were determined by TCRdb, not by the authors. This sample is represented by roughly 280,000 distinct CDR3 sequences; about three fifths of them were singletons. The ten largest clones add up to under 1.5% of the sample.

Here is what the overall study found, with its caveats: Approximately 31 CD8+ CDR3 sequences were found in both patients and controls but appeared to be highly expressed in patients and within the immunodominant clones of the patients. No significant difference in CD8+ Simpson's diversity was found between patients and healthy controls (P=0.060).

The chain is encoded by TRBV6-5 joined to TRBJ1-1; the D gene cannot be named for sure. The TCR was taken from a human donor with aplastic anemia. Specimen: sorted CD4+, CD8+, or CD8+CD57+ T cells (not recorded which) from PBMCs. The nucleotides read TGTGCCAGCAGAGGGAGACAGAACACTGAAGCTTTCTTT. This gives the protein CASRGRQNTEAFF.